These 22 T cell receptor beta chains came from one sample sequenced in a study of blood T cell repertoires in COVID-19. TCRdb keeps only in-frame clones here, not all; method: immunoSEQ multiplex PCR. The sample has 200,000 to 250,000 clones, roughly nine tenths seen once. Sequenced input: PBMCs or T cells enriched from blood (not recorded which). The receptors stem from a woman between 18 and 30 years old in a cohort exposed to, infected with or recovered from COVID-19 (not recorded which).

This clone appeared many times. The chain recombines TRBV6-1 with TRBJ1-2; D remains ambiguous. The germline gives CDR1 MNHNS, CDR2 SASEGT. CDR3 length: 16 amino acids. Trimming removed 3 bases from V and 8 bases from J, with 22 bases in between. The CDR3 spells CASSDLDSGLLEGYTF. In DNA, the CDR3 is TGTGCCAGCAGTGATCTTGACTCCGGACTTTTGGAGGGCTACACCTTC.

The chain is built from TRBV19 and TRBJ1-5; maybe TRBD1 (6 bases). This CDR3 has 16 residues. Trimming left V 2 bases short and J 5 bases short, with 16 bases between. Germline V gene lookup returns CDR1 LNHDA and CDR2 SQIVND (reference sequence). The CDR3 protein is CASSIFPGTNDQPQHF. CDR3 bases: TGTGCCAGTAGTATATTCCCCGGGACAAATGATCAGCCCCAGCATTTT.

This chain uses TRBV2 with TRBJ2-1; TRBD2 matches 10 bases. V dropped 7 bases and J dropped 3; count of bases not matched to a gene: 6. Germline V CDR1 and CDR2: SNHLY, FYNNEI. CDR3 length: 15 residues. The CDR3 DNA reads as TGTGCCAGCACCTCCGGACTAGCGGTCTACAATGAGCAGTTCTTC. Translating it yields CASTSGLAVYNEQFF.

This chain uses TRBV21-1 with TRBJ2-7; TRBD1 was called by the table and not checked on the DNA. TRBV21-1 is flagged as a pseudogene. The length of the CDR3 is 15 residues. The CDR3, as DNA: TGTGCCAGCAGCAAGGGTCGGGACAGTCCCTACGAGCAGTACTTC. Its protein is CASSKGRDSPYEQYF.

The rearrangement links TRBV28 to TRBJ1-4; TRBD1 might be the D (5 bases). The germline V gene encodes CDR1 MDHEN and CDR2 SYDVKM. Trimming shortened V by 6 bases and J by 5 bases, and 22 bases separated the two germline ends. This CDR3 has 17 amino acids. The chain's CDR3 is CASSPQGWGRGNEKLFF. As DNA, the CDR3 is TGTGCCAGCAGCCCACAAGGGTGGGGCCGCGGCAATGAAAAACTGTTTTTT.

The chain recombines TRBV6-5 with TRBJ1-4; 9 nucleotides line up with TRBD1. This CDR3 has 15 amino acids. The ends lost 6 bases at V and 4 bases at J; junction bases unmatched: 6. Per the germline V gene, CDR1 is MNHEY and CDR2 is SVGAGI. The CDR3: CASSGGQGINEKLFF. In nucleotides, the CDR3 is TGTGCCAGCAGCGGCGGACAGGGGATTAATGAAAAACTGTTTTTT.

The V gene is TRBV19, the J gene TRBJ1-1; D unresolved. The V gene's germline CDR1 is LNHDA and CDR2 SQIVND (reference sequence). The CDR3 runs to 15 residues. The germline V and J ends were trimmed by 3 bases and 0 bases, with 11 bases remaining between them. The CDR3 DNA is TGTGCCAGTAGTATTGGGCAGATCCTGAACACTGAAGCTTTCTTT. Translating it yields CASSIGQILNTEAFF.

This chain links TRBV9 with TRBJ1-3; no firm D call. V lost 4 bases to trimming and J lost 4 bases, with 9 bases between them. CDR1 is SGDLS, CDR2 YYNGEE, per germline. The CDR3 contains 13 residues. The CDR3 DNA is TGTGCCAGCAGCTACCCGGGAGGAAACACCATATATTTT. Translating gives CASSYPGGNTIYF.

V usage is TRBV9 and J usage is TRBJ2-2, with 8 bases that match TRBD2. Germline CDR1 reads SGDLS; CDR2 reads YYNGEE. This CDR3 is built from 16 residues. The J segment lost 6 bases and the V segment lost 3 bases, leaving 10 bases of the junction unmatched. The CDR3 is CASSDRTSRVAGELFF. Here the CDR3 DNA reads TGTGCCAGCAGCGACCGGACTAGCAGGGTGGCCGGGGAGCTGTTTTTT.

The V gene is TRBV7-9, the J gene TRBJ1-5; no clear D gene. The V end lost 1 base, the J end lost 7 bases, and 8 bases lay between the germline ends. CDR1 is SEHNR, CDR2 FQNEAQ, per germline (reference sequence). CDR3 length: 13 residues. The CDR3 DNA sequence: TGTGCCAGCAGCTTAGGAGCGGAACAGCCCCAGCATTTT. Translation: CASSLGAEQPQHF.

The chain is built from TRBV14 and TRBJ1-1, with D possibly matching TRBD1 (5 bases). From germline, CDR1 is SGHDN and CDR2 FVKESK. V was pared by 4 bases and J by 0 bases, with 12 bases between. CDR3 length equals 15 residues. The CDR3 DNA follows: TGTGCCAGCAGCCGCGCGGGACTCTTGAACACTGAAGCTTTCTTT. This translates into CASSRAGLLNTEAFF. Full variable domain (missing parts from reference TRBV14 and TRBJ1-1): EAGVTQFPSHSVIEKGQTVTLRCDPISGHDNLYWYRRVMGKEIKFLLHFVKESKQDESGMPNNRFLAERTGGTYSTLKVQPAELEDSGVYFCASSRAGLLNTEAFFGQGTRLTVV.

CDR3 DNA sequence: TGTGCCTGGAGCTCTACTCCAGGGGGCACGCCCCAGCATTTT. Translating gives CAWSSTPGGTPQHF. The V call is TRBV30, the J call TRBJ1-5, with 8 bases identical to TRBD1. The CDR3 covers 14 residues. V shed 3 bases and J 9 bases; nucleotides not matched to a gene: 10. CDR1 is GTSNPN and CDR2 is SVGIG in the germline V gene (reference sequence).

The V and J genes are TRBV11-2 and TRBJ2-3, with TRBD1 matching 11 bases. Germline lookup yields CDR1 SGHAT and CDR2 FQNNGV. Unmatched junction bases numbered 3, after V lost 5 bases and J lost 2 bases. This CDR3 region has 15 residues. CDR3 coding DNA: TGTGCCAGCAGCCTTGGACAGGGGGCCACAGATACGCAGTATTTT. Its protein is CASSLGQGATDTQYF.

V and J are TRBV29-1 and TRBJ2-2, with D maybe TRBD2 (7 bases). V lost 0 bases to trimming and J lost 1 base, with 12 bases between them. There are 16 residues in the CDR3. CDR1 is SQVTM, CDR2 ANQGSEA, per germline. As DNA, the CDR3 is TGCAGCGTTGAAGAAGGGAGGGGGGTGAACACCGGGGAGCTGTTTTTT. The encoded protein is CSVEEGRGVNTGELFF.

CDR3 coding DNA: TGTGCCAGCAGTCCACGGACAGTTATTATGAACACTGAAGCTTTCTTT. This sequence encodes CASSPRTVIMNTEAFF. The rearrangement links TRBV27 to TRBJ1-1, with a weak D call TRBD1 (6 bases). V lost 5 bases, J lost 0 bases, and 16 bases lay in between. Germline lookup yields CDR1 MNHEY and CDR2 SMNVEV (reference sequence). This CDR3 is built from 16 residues.

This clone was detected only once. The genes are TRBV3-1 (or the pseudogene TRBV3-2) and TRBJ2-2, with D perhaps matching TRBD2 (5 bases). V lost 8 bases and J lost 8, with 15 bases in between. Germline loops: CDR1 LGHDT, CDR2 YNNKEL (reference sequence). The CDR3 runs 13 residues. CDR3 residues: CASSPGGTGELFF. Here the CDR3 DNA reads TGTGCCAGCTCTCCTGGAGGCACGGGGGAGCTGTTTTTT.

DNA for the CDR3: TGTGCCAGCAGTTTCACAGCGGCCACAGATACGCAGTATTTT. Its protein is CASSFTAATDTQYF. V and J are TRBV7-3 and TRBJ2-3; TRBD2 might be the D (5 bases). CDR3 length: 14 amino acids. Germline CDR1 and CDR2: SGHTA and FQGTGA. Trimming removed 6 bases at V and 2 bases at J, with 12 bases between.

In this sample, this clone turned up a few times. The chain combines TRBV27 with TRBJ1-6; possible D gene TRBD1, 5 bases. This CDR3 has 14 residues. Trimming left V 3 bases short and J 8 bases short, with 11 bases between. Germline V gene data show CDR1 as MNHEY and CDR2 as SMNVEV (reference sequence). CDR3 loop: CASSFSGTYSPLHF. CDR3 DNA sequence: TGTGCCAGCAGTTTTTCAGGGACTTATTCACCCCTCCACTTT.

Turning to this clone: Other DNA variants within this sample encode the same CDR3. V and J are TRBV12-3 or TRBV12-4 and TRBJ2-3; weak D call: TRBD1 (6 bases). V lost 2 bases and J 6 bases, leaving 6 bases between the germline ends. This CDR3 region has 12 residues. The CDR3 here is CASSLTGDTQYF. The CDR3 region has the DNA TGTGCCAGCAGTTTAACAGGGGATACGCAGTATTTT.

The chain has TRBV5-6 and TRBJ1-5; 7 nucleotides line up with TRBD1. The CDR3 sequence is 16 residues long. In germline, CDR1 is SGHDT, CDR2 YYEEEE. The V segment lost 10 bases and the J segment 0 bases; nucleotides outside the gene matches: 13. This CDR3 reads CAPSPGQTFSNQPQHF. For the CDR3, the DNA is TGTGCCCCCTCCCCGGGACAGACCTTTAGCAATCAGCCCCAGCATTTT.

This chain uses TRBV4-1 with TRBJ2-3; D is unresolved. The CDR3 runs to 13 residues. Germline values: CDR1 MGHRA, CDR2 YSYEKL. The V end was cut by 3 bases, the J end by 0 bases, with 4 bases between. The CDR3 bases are TGCGCCAGCAGCCAGACTAGCACAGATACGCAGTATTTT. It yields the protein CASSQTSTDTQYF.

The CDR3 DNA reads TGTGCCACCAGTGATCGGGACAGAGAGTATGGCTACACCTTC. Its protein is CATSDRDREYGYTF. The chain joins TRBV24-1 to TRBJ1-2; 7 bases line up with TRBD1. The germline gives CDR1 KGHDR, CDR2 SFDVKD. The CDR3 is made up of 14 amino acids. The junction had 5 bases not matched to a gene; V was cut back by 3 bases and J by 5 bases.